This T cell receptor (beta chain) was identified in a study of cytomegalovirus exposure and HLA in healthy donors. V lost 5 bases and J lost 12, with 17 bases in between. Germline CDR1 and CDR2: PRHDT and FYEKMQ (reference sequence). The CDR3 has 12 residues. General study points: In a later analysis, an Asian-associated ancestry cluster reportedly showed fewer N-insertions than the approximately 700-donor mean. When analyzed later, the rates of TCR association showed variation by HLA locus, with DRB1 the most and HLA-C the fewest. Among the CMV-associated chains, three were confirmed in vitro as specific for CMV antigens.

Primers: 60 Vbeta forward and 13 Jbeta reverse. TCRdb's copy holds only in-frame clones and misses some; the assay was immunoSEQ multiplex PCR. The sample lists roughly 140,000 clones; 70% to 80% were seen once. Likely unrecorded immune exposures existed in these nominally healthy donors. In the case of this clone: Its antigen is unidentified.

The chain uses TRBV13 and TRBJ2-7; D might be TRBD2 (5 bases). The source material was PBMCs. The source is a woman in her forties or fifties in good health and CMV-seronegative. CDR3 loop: CASSRGSRAGYF. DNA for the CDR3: TGTGCCAGCAGCCGAGGGTCTAGGGCCGGGTACTTC.